This T cell receptor (beta chain) came from a study of T-cell reconstitution after alpha-beta-depleted transplantation in children. Overall study results and limits: It was reported that alpha-beta T cells came from several hundred expanded graft clones (about two months after transplant). Surviving recipient T cells and thymic progenitors accounted for the high day-60 TCRbeta diversity observed in some patients. T-cell counts and diversity at one year following transplant were attributed mainly to newly produced T cells.

Germline lookup yields CDR1 MNHEY and CDR2 SMNVEV (reference sequence). This CDR3 has 15 amino acids. Regarding this clonotype: The antigen is undetermined. The junction shows a germline mismatch at one end, possibly a read error.

Unique molecular identifiers were incorporated during preparation of the TCRbeta library. TCRdb independently ran MiXCR on the PCR reads; one entry per CDR3 protein. The table lists fewer than 700,000 distinct CDR3 sequences, roughly 24% of them singletons. Material: PBMCs, mostly from graft donor cells, obtained 360 days after TCRalphabeta/CD19-depleted stem cell transplant. The genes are TRBV27 and TRBJ2-3; 7 bases line up with TRBD1. This sequence originates from a boy less than two years old who had a stem cell transplant for acute myeloid leukemia, so the T cells may come from the graft donor. Here the CDR3 reads CSSSLTGLSTDTQYF. The CDR3 DNA is TGTTCCAGCAGTTTGACAGGGCTAAGCACAGATACGCAGTATTTT.